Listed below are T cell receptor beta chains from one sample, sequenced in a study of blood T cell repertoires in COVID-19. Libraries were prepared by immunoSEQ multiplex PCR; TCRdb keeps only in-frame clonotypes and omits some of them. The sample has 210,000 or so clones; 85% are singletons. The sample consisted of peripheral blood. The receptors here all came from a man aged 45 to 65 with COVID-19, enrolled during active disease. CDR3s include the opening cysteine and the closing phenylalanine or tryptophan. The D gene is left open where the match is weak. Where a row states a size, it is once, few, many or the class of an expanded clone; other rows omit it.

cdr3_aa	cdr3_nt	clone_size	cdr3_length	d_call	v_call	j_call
CASSPGSRIHTDTQYF	TGCGCCAGCAGCCCAGGCTCCAGGATTCACACAGATACGCAGTATTTT	.	16	.	TRBV5-1	TRBJ2-3
CASSHTRQPLDTQYF	TGTGCCAGTAGCCACACGCGACAGCCTCTGGATACGCAGTATTTT	.	15	.	TRBV19	TRBJ2-3
CASEGVGNTIYF	TGTGCCAGCGAGGGCGTCGGAAACACCATATATTTT	.	12	.	TRBV28	TRBJ1-3
CASSPRRGEKLFF	TGTGCCAGTAGTCCCCGCAGGGGTGAAAAACTGTTTTTT	.	13	.	TRBV19	TRBJ1-4
CASSRRGPYEQYF	TGTGCCAGCAGCCGAAGAGGCCCTTACGAGCAGTACTTC	.	13	.	TRBV3-1/TRBV3-2	TRBJ2-7
CASSTTGRNEQFF	TGTGCCAGCAGCACGACAGGGAGGAATGAGCAGTTCTTC	.	13	.	TRBV6-5	TRBJ2-1
CASSVGLAGGEETQYF	TGTGCCAGCAGCGTAGGCCTAGCGGGGGGTGAAGAGACCCAGTACTTC	.	16	TRBD2	TRBV9	TRBJ2-5
CASSPVPGQGSNQPQHF	TGTGCCAGCAGCCCAGTTCCGGGACAGGGCTCCAATCAGCCCCAGCATTTT	.	17	TRBD1	TRBV7-6	TRBJ1-5
CATLDGGHTEAFF	TGTGCCACCCTCGATGGAGGGCACACTGAAGCTTTCTTT	.	13	.	TRBV28	TRBJ1-1
CASSLLVAGNPGEQFF	TGCGCCAGCAGCTTGTTGGTAGCGGGGAACCCGGGTGAGCAGTTCTTC	.	16	TRBD2	TRBV5-1	TRBJ2-1
CASSYPNTDTQYF	TGTGCCAGCAGTTACCCTAACACAGATACGCAGTATTTT	.	13	.	TRBV6-2/TRBV6-3	TRBJ2-3
CASRTGEATEAFF	TGTGCCAGCAGGACAGGGGAGGCCACTGAAGCTTTCTTT	once	13	TRBD1	TRBV7-2	TRBJ1-1
CASSYTTGRETQYF	TGTGCCAGCAGTTACACAACAGGGAGAGAGACCCAGTACTTC	once	14	.	TRBV6-2/TRBV6-3	TRBJ2-5
CASSRSHGSNQPQHF	TGTGCCAGCAGTAGGAGCCATGGTAGCAATCAGCCCCAGCATTTT	.	15	.	TRBV6-5	TRBJ1-5
CASHETGGSEAFF	TGTGCCAGCCATGAGACAGGGGGCTCTGAAGCTTTCTTT	.	13	TRBD1	TRBV3-1/TRBV3-2	TRBJ1-1
CATSRPGQGPGELFF	TGTGCCACCAGCAGACCGGGACAGGGGCCCGGGGAGCTGTTTTTT	.	15	TRBD1	TRBV15	TRBJ2-2
CAISDGTVVSNQPQHF	TGTGCCATCAGTGACGGGACAGTTGTTAGCAATCAGCCCCAGCATTTT	.	16	TRBD1	TRBV10-3	TRBJ1-5
CASSPRKGDPGELFF	TGTGCCAGCTCACCTCGGAAGGGGGACCCCGGGGAGCTGTTTTTT	.	15	.	TRBV18	TRBJ2-2
CASSRSVGDGSAQHF	TGTGCCAGCAGCCGCTCGGTAGGAGATGGTTCAGCCCAGCATTTT	.	15	.	TRBV7-8	TRBJ1-5
CASSLLGQEGGAGWTDTQYF	TGCGCCAGCAGCTTACTTGGACAGGAGGGCGGTGCGGGTTGGACAGATACGCAGTATTTT	few	20	.	TRBV5-1	TRBJ2-3
CASSEESRLIRTDTQYF	TGTGCCAGCAGTGAAGAGTCCCGACTCATCCGCACAGATACGCAGTATTTT	.	17	.	TRBV6-1	TRBJ2-3
CAHGAGETDTQYF	TGTGCCCATGGGGCGGGGGAGACAGATACGCAGTATTTT	.	13	TRBD2	TRBV6-5	TRBJ2-3
CASSSFRDRLADTQYF	TGCGCCAGCAGCTCGTTCCGGGACAGGTTAGCAGATACGCAGTATTTT	.	16	TRBD1	TRBV5-1	TRBJ2-3
CASSSGGRGPPETQYF	TGTGCCAGCAGCTCAGGCGGCAGGGGGCCCCCAGAGACCCAGTACTTC	few	16	TRBD1	TRBV7-2	TRBJ2-5
CSVAGAGANVLTF	TGCAGCGTAGCAGGGGCTGGGGCCAACGTCCTGACTTTC	.	13	.	TRBV29-1	TRBJ2-6
CASSLSSGYEQYF	TGTGCCAGCAGCTTAAGTAGTGGCTACGAGCAGTACTTC	.	13	.	TRBV7-3	TRBJ2-7
CAISDKGNEQFF	TGTGCCATCAGTGATAAGGGGAATGAGCAGTTCTTC	.	12	.	TRBV10-3	TRBJ2-1
CASSPQGAMNTEAFF	TGTGCCAGCAGTCCACAGGGGGCGATGAACACTGAAGCTTTCTTT	.	15	TRBD1	TRBV7-9	TRBJ1-1
CASSKEPFTDTQYF	TGTGCCAGCAGCAAAGAGCCGTTCACAGATACGCAGTATTTT	.	14	.	TRBV21-1	TRBJ2-3
CATSRDRGTYEQYF	TGTGCCACCAGCAGGGACAGGGGAACCTACGAGCAGTACTTC	.	14	TRBD1	TRBV15	TRBJ2-7
CASTRGETQYF	TGTGCCTCCACCCGGGGGGAGACCCAGTACTTC	.	11	.	TRBV30	TRBJ2-5
CASSARTSGDTQYF	TGTGCCAGCAGCGCACGGACTAGCGGAGATACGCAGTATTTT	.	14	TRBD2	TRBV9	TRBJ2-3
CASSDRRSTQHF	TGTGCCAGCAGTGACCGGAGATCGACCCAGCATTTT	.	12	.	TRBV2	TRBJ1-5
CASSLRGAPHTGELFF	TGTGCCAGCAGCTTACGGGGGGCGCCCCACACCGGGGAGCTGTTTTTT	.	16	.	TRBV11-3	TRBJ2-2
CATSVGRSSYNEQFF	TGTGCCACCAGTGTCGGGAGAAGCTCCTACAATGAGCAGTTCTTC	.	15	.	TRBV24-1	TRBJ2-1
CASSPSGGGTDTQYF	TGTGCCAGCTCACCGTCTGGCGGGGGCACAGATACGCAGTATTTT	.	15	.	TRBV18	TRBJ2-3
CASSGQGSTDTQYF	TGTGCCAGCTCCGGACAGGGGTCCACAGATACGCAGTATTTT	once	14	TRBD1	TRBV7-9	TRBJ2-3
CASSLSPLTEAFF	TGTGCCAGCAGTTTATCCCCACTCACTGAAGCTTTCTTT	.	13	.	TRBV27	TRBJ1-1
CASSYAPGVDIQYF	TGCGCCAGCAGCTACGCCCCAGGGGTCGACATTCAGTACTTC	.	14	.	TRBV5-1	TRBJ2-4
CATSDRASRGDTQYF	TGTGCCACCAGTGATCGGGCTTCCCGGGGAGATACGCAGTATTTT	.	15	.	TRBV24-1	TRBJ2-3
CATRGGSDSTGELFF	TGTGCCACCAGGGGCGGATCGGATTCCACCGGGGAGCTGTTTTTT	.	15	.	TRBV19	TRBJ2-2
CASDIPGQGRGNEQFF	TGTGCCTCTGACATCCCGGGACAGGGACGGGGCAATGAGCAGTTCTTC	.	16	TRBD1	TRBV30	TRBJ2-1
CASRGTGGDYNEQFF	TGTGCCAGCAGGGGGACAGGGGGCGACTACAATGAGCAGTTCTTC	.	15	TRBD1	TRBV2	TRBJ2-1
CASSQQPRDRAFANTEAFF	TGTGCCAGTAGTCAACAACCTCGGGACAGGGCTTTTGCGAACACTGAAGCTTTCTTT	.	19	TRBD1	TRBV19	TRBJ1-1
CASSDPGTGVENEQFF	TGTGCCAGCAGTGATCCCGGGACAGGGGTTGAAAATGAGCAGTTCTTC	.	16	TRBD1	TRBV25-1	TRBJ2-1
CASTGLSNQPQHF	TGTGCCAGCACCGGGTTGAGCAATCAGCCCCAGCATTTT	.	13	.	TRBV18	TRBJ1-5